This is a list of T cell receptor beta chains from one sample in a study of chemoradiotherapy in HPV16-positive cancers. Assay: immunoSEQ multiplex PCR; the TCRdb copy retains only in-frame clones and omits some. The data contain some 34,000 clones, about 90% of them singletons. The sequencing here drew on blood, taken from a patient who underwent chemoradiotherapy. The source is a human donor with HPV-associated anogenital cancer. Each CDR3 is given with its conserved first and last residue. The D gene is left open where the match is weak. Clone size appears in some rows only: once, few, many, or a class for an expanded clone.

CDR3nt: TGTGCCAGCAGTGTAGGGGGGGTGGACACTGAAGCTTTCTTT
CDR3aa: CASSVGGVDTEAFF
j_gene: TRBJ1-1
d_gene: NA
abundance: NA
v_gene: TRBV6-4

CDR3nt: TGTGCCAGCAGTGAGCGTTACAGGGGGCCGGAGACCCAGTACTTC
CDR3aa: CASSERYRGPETQYF
j_gene: TRBJ2-5
d_gene: TRBD1
abundance: NA
v_gene: TRBV2

CDR3nt: TGTGCCAGCAGTTCTTTTACTTATAGCAATCAGCCCCAGCATTTT
CDR3aa: CASSSFTYSNQPQHF
j_gene: TRBJ1-5
d_gene: NA
abundance: NA
v_gene: TRBV6-5

CDR3nt: TGTGCCACCAGCAGTTCTAGCGGGGGGTCTTCCTACGAGCAGTACTTC
CDR3aa: CATSSSSGGSSYEQYF
j_gene: TRBJ2-7
d_gene: TRBD2
abundance: NA
v_gene: TRBV15

CDR3nt: TGTGCCAGTACCCCAGCCCTCTCTGGAAACACCATATATTTT
CDR3aa: CASTPALSGNTIYF
j_gene: TRBJ1-3
d_gene: NA
abundance: NA
v_gene: TRBV19

CDR3nt: TGCAGCGTTGGGACAGGGAACATTCAGTACTTC
CDR3aa: CSVGTGNIQYF
j_gene: TRBJ2-4
d_gene: TRBD1
abundance: NA
v_gene: TRBV29-1

CDR3nt: TGTGCCAGTAGTATTGGGCCTACAGGGGGCTGGGATCAGCCCCAGCATTTT
CDR3aa: CASSIGPTGGWDQPQHF
j_gene: TRBJ1-5
d_gene: TRBD1
abundance: NA
v_gene: TRBV19

CDR3nt: TGCGCCAGCAGCCAAGTACAGGGCTCCTACGAGCAGTACTTC
CDR3aa: CASSQVQGSYEQYF
j_gene: TRBJ2-7
d_gene: NA
abundance: NA
v_gene: TRBV4-1

CDR3nt: TGTGCCAGCACCGGAGGCAGGTCCTTGTACAATGAGCAGTTCTTC
CDR3aa: CASTGGRSLYNEQFF
j_gene: TRBJ2-1
d_gene: NA
abundance: NA
v_gene: TRBV27

CDR3nt: TGTGCCGTCAACTCCTATAATTCACCCCTCCACTTT
CDR3aa: CAVNSYNSPLHF
j_gene: TRBJ1-6
d_gene: NA
abundance: NA
v_gene: TRBV6-1

CDR3nt: TGTGCCAGCAGCTTAGATTATGGGGAGCAGTACTTC
CDR3aa: CASSLDYGEQYF
j_gene: TRBJ2-7
d_gene: NA
abundance: NA
v_gene: TRBV7-9

CDR3nt: TGTGCCAGCTCCTCCGGGCTGAATGAAAAACTGTTTTTT
CDR3aa: CASSSGLNEKLFF
j_gene: TRBJ1-4
d_gene: NA
abundance: NA
v_gene: TRBV18

CDR3nt: TGTGCCAACACCGGGACTAGCAACCAAGAGACCCAGTACTTC
CDR3aa: CANTGTSNQETQYF
j_gene: TRBJ2-5
d_gene: TRBD2
abundance: NA
v_gene: TRBV2

CDR3nt: TGTGCCAGTAGCCGACCCGAGGGAGGGGAAGCTTTCTTT
CDR3aa: CASSRPEGGEAFF
j_gene: TRBJ1-1
d_gene: NA
abundance: NA
v_gene: TRBV19

CDR3nt: TGTGCCAGTAGTATACAACTAGCGGGGGGTAGGGGTACGCAGTATTTT
CDR3aa: CASSIQLAGGRGTQYF
j_gene: TRBJ2-3
d_gene: TRBD2
abundance: few
v_gene: TRBV19

CDR3nt: TGTGCCAGCAGTCGGACAGGGAACTATGGCTACACCTTC
CDR3aa: CASSRTGNYGYTF
j_gene: TRBJ1-2
d_gene: TRBD1
abundance: NA
v_gene: TRBV6-5

CDR3nt: TGTGCCAGCTCACCAACTCTCGCTAGCGCGGAGACCCAGTACTTC
CDR3aa: CASSPTLASAETQYF
j_gene: TRBJ2-5
d_gene: NA
abundance: NA
v_gene: TRBV18

CDR3nt: TGTGCCAGCAGTGAACGGGATACAACTAATGAAAAACTGTTTTTT
CDR3aa: CASSERDTTNEKLFF
j_gene: TRBJ1-4
d_gene: NA
abundance: NA
v_gene: TRBV2

CDR3nt: TGTGCCAGCAGCTTGGGGCCGGGGGCAGAGCAGTTCTTC
CDR3aa: CASSLGPGAEQFF
j_gene: TRBJ2-1
d_gene: NA
abundance: NA
v_gene: TRBV7-7

CDR3nt: TGTGCCAGTAGACAGAGACAGGGGAGCACTGAAGCTTTCTTT
CDR3aa: CASRQRQGSTEAFF
j_gene: TRBJ1-1
d_gene: TRBD1
abundance: NA
v_gene: TRBV19

CDR3nt: TGTGCCAGCAGTTTAGCTGGGACTCTTAATTCACCCCTCCACTTT
CDR3aa: CASSLAGTLNSPLHF
j_gene: TRBJ1-6
d_gene: NA
abundance: NA
v_gene: TRBV27

CDR3nt: TGTGCCTGGAGTCCAGGGACGCCGAGAGTCACTGAAGCTTTCTTT
CDR3aa: CAWSPGTPRVTEAFF
j_gene: TRBJ1-1
d_gene: NA
abundance: NA
v_gene: TRBV30

CDR3nt: TGCGCCAGCAGCTTTCAAGGGGGTAGCAATCAGCCCCAGCATTTT
CDR3aa: CASSFQGGSNQPQHF
j_gene: TRBJ1-5
d_gene: NA
abundance: NA
v_gene: TRBV5-1

CDR3nt: TGTGCCAGCAGCCCACCCCCGGGGGCATTGAATGAGCAGTTCTTC
CDR3aa: CASSPPPGALNEQFF
j_gene: TRBJ2-1
d_gene: NA
abundance: once
v_gene: TRBV9

CDR3nt: TGTGCCTGGAGGCTACAGGGGGCGAAAAACATTCAGTACTTC
CDR3aa: CAWRLQGAKNIQYF
j_gene: TRBJ2-4
d_gene: TRBD1
abundance: once
v_gene: TRBV30

CDR3nt: TGCGCCAGCAGCTTGCTGGACGGAAACAATGAGCAGTTCTTC
CDR3aa: CASSLLDGNNEQFF
j_gene: TRBJ2-1
d_gene: NA
abundance: NA
v_gene: TRBV5-1

CDR3nt: TGTGCCAGCAGCTTGACAGGGGCGCGTTGGTACGAGCAGTACTTC
CDR3aa: CASSLTGARWYEQYF
j_gene: TRBJ2-7
d_gene: TRBD1
abundance: NA
v_gene: TRBV5-5

CDR3nt: TGTGCCAGCACCCTCCCTGGGGGGCCCCAGCATTTT
CDR3aa: CASTLPGGPQHF
j_gene: TRBJ1-5
d_gene: NA
abundance: few
v_gene: TRBV5-5

CDR3nt: TGTGCCAGCAGCTTTTTTGATGGAAACACCATATATTTT
CDR3aa: CASSFFDGNTIYF
j_gene: TRBJ1-3
d_gene: NA
abundance: NA
v_gene: TRBV5-6

CDR3nt: TGTGCCAGCAGCCCGGAATGGGGGCAGCCCCAGCATTTT
CDR3aa: CASSPEWGQPQHF
j_gene: TRBJ1-5
d_gene: NA
abundance: NA
v_gene: TRBV5-5

CDR3nt: TGCGCCAGCAGTCCAAACTCAGGGGCCACTAATGAAAAACTGTTTTTT
CDR3aa: CASSPNSGATNEKLFF
j_gene: TRBJ1-4
d_gene: NA
abundance: NA
v_gene: TRBV4-1

CDR3nt: TGTGCCAGCAGTGAGGCAGGGGGCCTGAACACTGAAGCTTTCTTT
CDR3aa: CASSEAGGLNTEAFF
j_gene: TRBJ1-1
d_gene: TRBD1
abundance: NA
v_gene: TRBV25-1

CDR3nt: TGTGCCAGCAGCCACCCCAGGGCCAACTCCTACGAGCAGTACTTC
CDR3aa: CASSHPRANSYEQYF
j_gene: TRBJ2-7
d_gene: NA
abundance: NA
v_gene: TRBV13

CDR3nt: TGTGCCAGCAGTTACTCGCGAGTCCAAGAGACCCAGTACTTC
CDR3aa: CASSYSRVQETQYF
j_gene: TRBJ2-5
d_gene: NA
abundance: NA
v_gene: TRBV6-5

CDR3nt: TGTGCCAGCAGCTTGAGCGGGGGGTATGAAAACGAGCAGTACTTC
CDR3aa: CASSLSGGYENEQYF
j_gene: TRBJ2-7
d_gene: TRBD2
abundance: NA
v_gene: TRBV7-2

CDR3nt: TGTGCCAGCAGCAATACAGGGACCTATGGCTACACCTTC
CDR3aa: CASSNTGTYGYTF
j_gene: TRBJ1-2
d_gene: NA
abundance: NA
v_gene: TRBV5-4

CDR3nt: TGTGCCAGCAGCCAATCAGGCGGGGCGACCTACAATGAGCAGTTCTTC
CDR3aa: CASSQSGGATYNEQFF
j_gene: TRBJ2-1
d_gene: NA
abundance: NA
v_gene: TRBV14

CDR3nt: TGTGCCAGCAGCCCCTCCGGACTCGGCACAGATACGCAGTATTTT
CDR3aa: CASSPSGLGTDTQYF
j_gene: TRBJ2-3
d_gene: NA
abundance: NA
v_gene: TRBV7-3

CDR3nt: TGTGCCAGCAGTTACTCGAATTATCTTGGTAACCGGGCATTT
CDR3aa: CASSYSNYLGNRAF
j_gene: TRBJ1-1
d_gene: NA
abundance: once
v_gene: TRBV6-5

CDR3nt: TGTGCCAGCAGCTTCGCCCGGAACACTGAAGCTTTCTTT
CDR3aa: CASSFARNTEAFF
j_gene: TRBJ1-1
d_gene: NA
abundance: NA
v_gene: TRBV7-3

CDR3nt: TGTGCCAGCAGTGATAGACAAGTACAGGGGAGCTATGGCTACACCTTC
CDR3aa: CASSDRQVQGSYGYTF
j_gene: TRBJ1-2
d_gene: TRBD1
abundance: NA
v_gene: TRBV25-1

CDR3nt: TGCGCCGCAGGTCGGGACAGGGGGCGAATTGATGAAAAACTGTTTTTT
CDR3aa: CAAGRDRGRIDEKLFF
j_gene: TRBJ1-4
d_gene: TRBD1
abundance: NA
v_gene: TRBV10-2

CDR3nt: TGTGCCTGGAGTGTACTGAGAAAGGGAAGGTCTGAAGCTTTCTTT
CDR3aa: CAWSVLRKGRSEAFF
j_gene: TRBJ1-1
d_gene: NA
abundance: NA
v_gene: TRBV30

CDR3nt: TGCGCCAGCAGGGGCGACAACGGTATGAACACTGAAGCTTTCTTT
CDR3aa: CASRGDNGMNTEAFF
j_gene: TRBJ1-1
d_gene: NA
abundance: NA
v_gene: TRBV5-1

CDR3nt: TGTGCCAGCTCACCACAAGCCGACAGGAGCCATGGCTACACCTTC
CDR3aa: CASSPQADRSHGYTF
j_gene: TRBJ1-2
d_gene: NA
abundance: NA
v_gene: TRBV18

CDR3nt: TGTGCCAGCAGTGACTCTTTGGGGGCGCGCACCGGGGAGCTGTTTTTT
CDR3aa: CASSDSLGARTGELFF
j_gene: TRBJ2-2
d_gene: NA
abundance: NA
v_gene: TRBV6-4

CDR3nt: TGCGCCAGCAGCCATTATAGCGGGGTTCTGAACAATGAGCAGTTCTTC
CDR3aa: CASSHYSGVLNNEQFF
j_gene: TRBJ2-1
d_gene: TRBD2
abundance: once
v_gene: TRBV4-3

CDR3nt: TGTGCCAGCAGTCCGGACTTAACAGGGCGCCAGCAGTTCTTC
CDR3aa: CASSPDLTGRQQFF
j_gene: TRBJ2-1
d_gene: NA
abundance: NA
v_gene: TRBV27

CDR3nt: TGTGCCAGCAGCCCGGGACGAACAGGGGGCTATGGCTACACCTTC
CDR3aa: CASSPGRTGGYGYTF
j_gene: TRBJ1-2
d_gene: TRBD1
abundance: NA
v_gene: TRBV7-2

CDR3nt: TGTGCCAGCACCAGAGGGACAGGAAGGACCTACGAGCAGTACTTC
CDR3aa: CASTRGTGRTYEQYF
j_gene: TRBJ2-7
d_gene: TRBD1
abundance: NA
v_gene: TRBV2